This entry concerns a single TCR beta chain. Its antigen remains undetermined. Within one base of it there is no much larger clone, and no base qualities were kept. These data come from a study of cytomegalovirus exposure and HLA in healthy donors (dated by TCRdb to 2016 to 2017). Describing the broader study: In an earlier analysis of roughly 500 of the donors, 276 Gb of sequence data and about 110 million unique TCR beta sequences from roughly 190 million T cells were reported. About 330 gigabases of sequencing data and around 90 million unique TCR sequences made up an early release that covered approximately 700 HLA-typed donors. The genetic ancestry cluster associated with self-reported Caucasian donors included 81% of the roughly 400 genotyped donors. The study aimed to test whether cataloging public T cell receptors could reveal signatures of past pathogen exposure. The T cell repertoires of under 750 subjects were profiled by immunosequencing and related to cytomegalovirus serostatus. A separate validation cohort of about 110 different subjects was used in addition to the roughly 700-subject first cohort. High-throughput TCR immunosequencing, statistical association of individual TCRs with disease status, and machine learning were combined to predict cytomegalovirus infection status. A later analysis re-analyzed previously published TCR beta repertoires from 666 donors and added high-resolution HLA genotyping to study TCR occurrence patterns. Rather than using new phenotypic data, the later analysis identified candidate immune exposures from TCR beta sequences and from how often those sequences occurred across donors. In an earlier analysis of 587 of the donors, high-throughput TCR beta sequencing was used to judge whether each TCR beta V gene segment behaved as functional or pseudogenic. Alongside the repertoire data, information on donor age, sex, ethnicity and CMV serostatus was compiled. Genome-wide SNP genotypes for about 55% of the roughly 670 donors were used in a later genetic analysis, which treated that subset as a discovery cohort. All discovery cohort repertoires had been generated using a single sequencing platform. Both class I and class II loci were covered by HLA typing, at four-digit resolution. Typing coverage varied by locus: about 620-640 donors for A, B, C, DRB1 and DQB1; roughly 510 for DQA1; more than 600 for DPA1; roughly 450 for DPB1. Roughly five DR-DQ haplotypes were treated as single units for association and clustering because of strong linkage in the cohort. Across some 400 genotyped donors of the cohort, an average of approximately 200,000 unique TCR beta nucleotide sequences per donor were sequenced, and roughly 20% of those sequences were non-productive. Results the study describes overall, beyond this receptor: Most TCR sequences were seen in very few donors, while some public TCRs were found in many individuals. Compared with equally common non-associated chains, HLA-associated TCR beta chains in a later analysis were more clonally expanded and had lower generation probabilities. In the study, approximately 160 TCR beta chains were listed as associated with cytomegalovirus. A later analysis reported that several top co-occurrence clusters appeared linked to parvovirus B19, influenza, CMV and Epstein-Barr virus. According to the authors, the approach could potentially be generalized to other disease states and immunological phenotypes. A few of the identified cytomegalovirus-associated TCR beta chains were confirmed in vitro to be specific for cytomegalovirus antigens. A later analysis found that most CMV-associated TCR beta chains appeared HLA-restricted, with HLA associations seemingly driven largely by CMV exposure. A further reported finding was that TCR beta sequences accurately predicted the HLA-A and HLA-B alleles for most subjects in the first cohort. Because some donors lacked HLA typing at each locus, the association tests relied only on the typed subset. The classifier was reported to diagnose cytomegalovirus status with high specificity and sensitivity in both the original cohort and the validation cohort. When HLA alleles, especially DR and DQ, strongly co-occurred, TCR associations were difficult to assign to individual alleles. The cohort was sequenced for TCR beta chains only, and without alpha or paired-chain data the features that could be detected were limited. Over 15 rarely observed V segments, including chromosome 9 orphons, were excluded from the earlier analysis of several hundred of the donors because counts were too low. Roughly uniform sequencing depth across donors was assumed in presence/absence analyses, although this assumption may not hold. An earlier analysis of approximately 600 of the donors showed that most TCR beta V segments appeared in productive rearrangements either about 87% or about 30% of the time, which broadly matched IMGT annotations. Correlated functional status among segregating V segments might reflect linkage disequilibrium, but an unknown experimental factor could not be ruled out. In a later analysis, TCR association rates were found to vary across HLA loci, with the most associated TCRs seen for DRB1 alleles and the fewest for HLA-C alleles. An association between a missense DCLRE1C variant and V-gene and J-gene trimming of TCR beta chains was found in a later genetic analysis and replicated in an independent cohort. At a false discovery rate of 0.05, a later analysis linked 16,951 TCR beta sequences to specific HLA alleles. The 87-base-pair reads could not distinguish some IMGT-functional V segments, including TRBV6-2 and TRBV6-3, so those segments were excluded. A cluster of highly shared sequence variants was judged likely to represent a technical artifact of the sequencing pipeline. According to a later genetic analysis, donors in an Asian-associated ancestry cluster had fewer N-insertions in productive TCRs than the approximately 650-donor mean. Immune exposure information for the cohort was limited to CMV serostatus.

Library preparation employed the immunoSEQ multiplex PCR assay. For the multiplex PCR, a mixture combining 60 forward primers for TCR Vbeta segments and 13 reverse primers for TCR Jbeta segments was used. The CDR3 region of rearranged TCR beta genes was amplified from genomic DNA by a multiplex PCR assay. Amplified TCR beta libraries were sequenced as 87-base-pair reads on the Illumina HiSeq System. Per the source publication's procedure: Across the 666 repertoires, a later analysis counted roughly 84 million unique TCR beta chains, some 11 million of which were shared by at least two donors. Raw reads were error-corrected and collapsed into unique sequences with a nearest-neighbor algorithm that merged closely related sequences to remove PCR and sequencing errors. Alignment of CDR3 sequences to IMGT reference sequences was used to assign V, D and J gene segments. For a sequence to be retained, at least a six-nucleotide match to both a V gene segment and a J gene segment was required. A rearrangement was called productive if the CDR3 had no stop codons and remained in frame with V and J, and every other rearrangement was called non-productive. CDR3 was defined by IMGT convention, running from the second conserved V-encoded cysteine to the conserved J-encoded phenylalanine. In an earlier analysis of some 550 of the donors, sequences lacking an unambiguous match to a single V gene segment were excluded. An earlier analysis of a few hundred of the donors called V segments functional above 56.7% productive rearrangements and segregating when the between-donor standard deviation exceeded 5%. To diagnose cytomegalovirus status from the catalog of TCR beta chain sequences, a statistical classification framework was built. A later analysis assigned V and J genes by comparing TCR nucleotide sequences with IMGT/GENE-DB human TR gene sequences. In a later analysis, CDR3 sequences and most-parsimonious VDJ recombination scenarios were assigned using the TCRdist pipeline. A later analysis defined each TCR beta chain by its CDR3 amino acid sequence plus V-gene family, and excluded reads lacking a unique V-gene family. In a later analysis, approximately 590 highly shared, low-generation-probability nucleotide sequences were removed to address suspected cross-contamination and a sequencing artifact. A later analysis calculated a clonal expansion index for each public chain from normalized within-repertoire ranks of inferred template counts. In a later analysis, generation probabilities were computed using a VDJ recombination model fitted to out-of-frame rearrangements, and the results were checked against IGoR. In a later analysis, TCR-TCR, TCR-HLA and TCR-CMV co-occurrence was scored with hypergeometric tests, and a repertoire-size bias correction was applied to TCR pairs. In a later analysis, false discovery rates were estimated by permuting HLA or CMV assignments 20 times. A later analysis grouped co-occurring TCRs with DBSCAN, adding TCRdist sequence similarity when clustering within HLA-allele-positive subsets. For co-occurrence clustering, repertoires with fewer than 30,000 or more than 120,000 public chains were excluded, along with five repertoires with anomalous nucleotide sharing. Held by TCRdb, this immuneACCESS table contains in-frame sequences only and omits some clones. Under half of the omission traces to an unresolved V gene where checked; the cause of the rest is unknown. The DNA was the basis for D and trimming; V, J and clone size are from that table. For this sample the table gives about 200,000 clones, of which roughly 73% were detected only once. About 1.7% of the sample is taken by the ten largest.

The cohort comprised 550 to 700 healthy bone marrow donors. All cohort members were sampled while nominally healthy, although unrecorded immune exposures were likely present. The donor tested CMV seronegative and was one of the 352 seronegative cohort members. Each donor provided a peripheral blood sample, and peripheral blood mononuclear cells were used for TCR beta sequencing. Genomic DNA was extracted from the blood cell samples with the Qiagen DNeasy Blood Extraction Kit. The germline V gene yields MGHRA for CDR1 and YSYEKL for CDR2. Taken from cysteine to phenylalanine, the CDR3 has 13 residues. The DNA shown is the 39-base CDR3, in frame from base 1. V sheds 5 bases and J sheds 0 bases, leaving 8 bases between their ends.

The source is a woman in her twenties or thirties in good health and CMV-seronegative. The V and J genes are TRBV4-1 and TRBJ2-7; the best D guess is TRBD1, with 6 bases matching. Sequencing was carried out using PBMCs. DNA sequence: TGCGCCAGCAGCAAGGGGGTCTCCTACGAGCAGTACTTC. This encodes CASSKGVSYEQYF.